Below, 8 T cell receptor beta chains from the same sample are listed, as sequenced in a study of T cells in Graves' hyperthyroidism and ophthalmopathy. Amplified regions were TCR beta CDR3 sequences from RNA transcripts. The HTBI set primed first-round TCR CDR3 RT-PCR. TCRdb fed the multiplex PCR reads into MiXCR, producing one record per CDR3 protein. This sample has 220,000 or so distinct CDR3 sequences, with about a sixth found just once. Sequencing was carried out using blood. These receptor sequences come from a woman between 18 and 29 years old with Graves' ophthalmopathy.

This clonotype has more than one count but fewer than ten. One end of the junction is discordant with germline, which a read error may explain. CDR3: CASSLIYDGELFF. In nucleotides, the CDR3 is TGTGCTAGCAGCTTAATCTATGACGGGGAGCTGTTTTTT. The rearrangement joins TRBV7-7 to TRBJ2-2; D is uncertain. The germline CDR1 and CDR2 sequences are SSHAT and FNYEAQ (reference sequence). This CDR3 has 13 residues.

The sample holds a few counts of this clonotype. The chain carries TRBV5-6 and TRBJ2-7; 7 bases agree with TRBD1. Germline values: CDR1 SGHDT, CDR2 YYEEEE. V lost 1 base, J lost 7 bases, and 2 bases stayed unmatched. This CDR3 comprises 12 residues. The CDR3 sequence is CASSLTGDEQYF. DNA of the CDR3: TGTGCCAGCAGCTTGACAGGGGATGAGCAGTACTTC.

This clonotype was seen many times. The CDR3 region has the DNA TGTGCCAGCAGTTTAGCGAGCGGGAGGGACGAGCAGTACTTC. This codes for CASSLASGRDEQYF. The chain employs TRBV9 and TRBJ2-7; 10 nucleotides agree with TRBD2. The CDR3 runs to 14 residues. V lost 5 bases to trimming and J lost 5 bases; unmatched junction nucleotides: 7. Germline V gives CDR1 SGDLS, CDR2 YYNGEE.

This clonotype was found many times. CDR3 sequence (DNA): TGTGCCAGCAGCCATGACAGGAACACTGAAGCTTTCTTT. Its protein product is CASSHDRNTEAFF. The chain couples TRBV3-1 to TRBJ1-1; possible D gene TRBD1, 5 bases. Germline CDR1 reads LGHDT; CDR2 reads YNNKEL (reference sequence). CDR3 length equals 13 residues. Trimming shortened V by 3 bases and J by 1 base, and 6 bases separated the two germline ends.

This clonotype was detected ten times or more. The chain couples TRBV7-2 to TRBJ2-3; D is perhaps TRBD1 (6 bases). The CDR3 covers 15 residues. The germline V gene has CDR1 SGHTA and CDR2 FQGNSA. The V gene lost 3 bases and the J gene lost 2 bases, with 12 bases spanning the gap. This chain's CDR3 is CASSFQGGYTDTQYF. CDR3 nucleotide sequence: TGTGCCAGCAGCTTCCAAGGGGGTTACACAGATACGCAGTATTTT.

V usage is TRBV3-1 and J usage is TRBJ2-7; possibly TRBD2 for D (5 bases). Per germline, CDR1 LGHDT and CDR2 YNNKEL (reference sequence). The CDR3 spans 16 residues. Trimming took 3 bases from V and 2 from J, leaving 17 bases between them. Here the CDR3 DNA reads TGTGCCAGCAGCCAGGGCGGGTTCTTACCCCCCTACGAGCAGTACTTC. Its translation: CASSQGGFLPPYEQYF.

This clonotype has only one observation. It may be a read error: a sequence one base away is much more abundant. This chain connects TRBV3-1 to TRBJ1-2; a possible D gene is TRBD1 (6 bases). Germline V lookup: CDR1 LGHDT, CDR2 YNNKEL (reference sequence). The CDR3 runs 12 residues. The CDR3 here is CASSQDFGGCTF. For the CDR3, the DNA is TGTGCCAGCAGCCAAGATTTCGGGGGCTGCACCTTC. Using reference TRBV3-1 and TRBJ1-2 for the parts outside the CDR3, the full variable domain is DTAVSQTPKYLVTQMGNDKSIKCEQNLGHDTMYWYKQDSKKFLKIMFSYNNKELIINETVPNRFSPKSPDKAHLNLHINSLELGDSAVYFCASSQDFGGCTFGSGTRLTVV.

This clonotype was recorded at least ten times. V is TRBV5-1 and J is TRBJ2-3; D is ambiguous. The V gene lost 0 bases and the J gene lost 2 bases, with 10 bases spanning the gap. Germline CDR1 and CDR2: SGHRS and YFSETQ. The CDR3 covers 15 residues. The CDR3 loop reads CASSLVGKSTDTQYF. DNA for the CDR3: TGCGCCAGCAGCTTGGTTGGGAAATCCACAGATACGCAGTATTTT.